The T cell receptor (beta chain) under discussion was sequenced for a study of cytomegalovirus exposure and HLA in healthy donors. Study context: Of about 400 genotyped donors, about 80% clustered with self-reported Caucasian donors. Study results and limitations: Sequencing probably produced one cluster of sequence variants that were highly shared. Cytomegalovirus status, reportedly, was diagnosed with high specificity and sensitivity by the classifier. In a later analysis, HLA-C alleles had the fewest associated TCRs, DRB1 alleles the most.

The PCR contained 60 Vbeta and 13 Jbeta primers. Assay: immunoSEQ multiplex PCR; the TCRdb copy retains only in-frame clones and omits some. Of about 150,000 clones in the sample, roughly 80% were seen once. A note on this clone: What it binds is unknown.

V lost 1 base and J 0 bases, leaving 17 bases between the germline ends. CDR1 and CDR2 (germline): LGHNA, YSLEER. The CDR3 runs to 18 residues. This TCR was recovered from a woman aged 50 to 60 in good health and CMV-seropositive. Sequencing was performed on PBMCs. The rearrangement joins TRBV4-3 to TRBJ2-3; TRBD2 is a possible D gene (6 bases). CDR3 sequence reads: CASSQGLSAGSSTDTQYF. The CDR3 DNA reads TGCGCCAGCAGCCAAGGTCTCTCGGCGGGGTCTAGCACAGATACGCAGTATTTT.